This is a list of T cell receptor beta chains from one sample in a study of blood T cell repertoires in COVID-19. Sequenced by immunoSEQ multiplex PCR; TCRdb stores in-frame clones only, minus some. The sample includes 250,000 to 300,000 clones, about 86% of them seen just once. The specimen was peripheral blood. These receptors came from an elderly man with acute or convalescent COVID-19. The CDR3 runs from the conserved cysteine through the conserved F or W. A D gene is named only where the DNA matches it firmly. Where a row states a size, it is once, few, many or the class of an expanded clone; other rows omit it.

.,TRBJ2-7,TRBV28,.,CASSPGGISYEQYF,TGTGCCAGCAGCCCCGGGGGAATATCCTACGAGCAGTACTTC
.,TRBJ1-5,TRBV6-5,.,CASSSGNSNQPQHF,TGTGCCAGCAGTTCGGGGAATAGCAATCAGCCCCAGCATTTT
.,TRBJ2-6,TRBV19,once,CASTTSLPSGANVLTF,TGTGCCAGTACCACCTCACTTCCTTCTGGGGCCAACGTCCTGACTTTC
.,TRBJ2-7,TRBV10-3,.,CAIRSGKKNTSEQYF,TGTGCCATCAGGTCGGGGAAGAAAAACACCTCCGAGCAGTACTTC
.,TRBJ1-1,TRBV4-1,.,CASSQEGPHTGSEAFF,TGCGCCAGCAGCCAAGAAGGTCCCCACACAGGGTCTGAAGCTTTCTTT
.,TRBJ1-1,TRBV30,.,CAWNTGSSTEAFF,TGTGCCTGGAATACAGGTAGTAGCACTGAAGCTTTCTTT
TRBD1,TRBJ2-7,TRBV5-1,.,CASSYTTGGTYEQYF,TGCGCCAGCAGCTACACGACAGGGGGAACCTACGAGCAGTACTTC
TRBD1,TRBJ1-2,TRBV28,.,CAADRELGYGYTF,TGTGCCGCCGACAGGGAGCTTGGCTATGGCTACACCTTC
TRBD2,TRBJ2-7,TRBV15,.,CATSRDLAAGRHEQYF,TGTGCCACCAGCAGAGATCTGGCAGCGGGAAGGCACGAGCAGTACTTC
TRBD1,TRBJ2-1,TRBV11-2,.,CASSTRLVPTGGNEQFF,TGTGCCAGCAGCACTCGATTGGTTCCGACAGGGGGCAATGAGCAGTTCTTC
.,TRBJ2-7,TRBV5-1,.,CASSWSRHEQYF,TGCGCCAGCAGCTGGAGTCGCCACGAGCAGTACTTC
.,TRBJ2-7,TRBV2,.,CASSEDILSLYEQYF,TGTGCCAGCAGTGAGGACATCTTGTCCCTCTACGAGCAGTACTTC
TRBD1,TRBJ2-6,TRBV4-1,.,CASSLEPTGTEAGANVLTF,TGCGCCAGCAGCCTTGAGCCTACCGGGACAGAAGCTGGGGCCAACGTCCTGACTTTC
.,TRBJ2-5,TRBV2,.,CASKGEETQYF,TGTGCCAGCAAGGGGGAAGAGACCCAGTACTTC
.,TRBJ2-7,TRBV10-3,.,CAISESTGPGDEQYF,TGTGCCATCAGTGAGTCGACGGGACCGGGGGACGAGCAGTACTTC
TRBD1,TRBJ1-1,TRBV3-1/TRBV3-2,.,CASSQDRKSPGQMNTEAFF,TGTGCCAGCAGCCAAGATCGAAAAAGTCCGGGACAGATGAACACTGAAGCTTTCTTT
.,TRBJ1-1,TRBV5-1,.,CASSLATPGDTEAFF,TGCGCCAGCAGCTTGGCCACCCCAGGGGACACTGAAGCTTTCTTT
.,TRBJ2-3,TRBV19,.,CASSILRADGIDTQYF,TGTGCCAGTAGTATTTTGCGGGCCGACGGGATAGATACGCAGTATTTT
TRBD1,TRBJ1-2,TRBV28,.,CAIPQGAGGYTF,TGTGCCATCCCACAGGGGGCGGGCGGCTACACCTTC
.,TRBJ2-1,TRBV11-3,.,CASSLGIPGDEQFF,TGTGCCAGCAGCTTAGGAATTCCGGGAGATGAGCAGTTCTTC
.,TRBJ1-1,TRBV11-3,.,CASSFIDGTEAFF,TGTGCCAGCAGCTTTATAGATGGCACTGAAGCTTTCTTT
.,TRBJ2-3,TRBV5-1,once,CASSGGASTTDTQYF,TGCGCCAGCAGCGGGGGGGCCAGTACCACAGATACGCAGTATTTT
TRBD1,TRBJ1-2,TRBV28,many,CASSSGQAPYGYTF,TGTGCCAGCAGCTCGGGACAGGCGCCCTATGGCTACACCTTC
TRBD1,TRBJ2-1,TRBV5-1,.,CASSLGVTGVRNEQFF,TGCGCCAGCAGCTTGGGAGTGACAGGGGTGAGGAATGAGCAGTTCTTC
.,TRBJ2-2,TRBV11-2,.,CASSLDLGGELFF,TGTGCCAGCAGCTTAGATCTCGGCGGGGAGCTGTTTTTT
TRBD1,TRBJ1-4,TRBV5-1,.,CASSFAGTGGNEKLFF,TGCGCCAGCAGCTTCGCAGGGACAGGAGGAAACGAAAAACTGTTTTTT
.,TRBJ1-5,TRBV3-1/TRBV3-2,.,CASSQDWGYQPQHF,TGTGCCAGCAGCCAAGATTGGGGCTATCAGCCCCAGCATTTT
TRBD1,TRBJ1-2,TRBV28,.,CASSFPSGGIGGYTF,TGTGCCAGCAGTTTTCCCTCAGGGGGCATCGGGGGCTACACCTTC
.,TRBJ2-7,TRBV28,.,CASSSSRDKPYEQYF,TGTGCCAGCAGTAGCTCGCGAGACAAGCCCTACGAGCAGTACTTC
.,TRBJ2-2,TRBV5-1,.,CASSLGGAAGELFF,TGCGCCAGCAGCTTGGGGGGCGCAGCCGGGGAGCTGTTTTTT
.,TRBJ1-1,TRBV11-2,.,CASSPFASRGTEAFF,TGTGCCAGCAGCCCGTTCGCTAGCAGGGGCACTGAAGCTTTCTTT
.,TRBJ2-2,TRBV5-4,.,CASSFSRTGELFF,TGTGCCAGCAGCTTCTCGAGAACCGGGGAGCTGTTTTTT
TRBD1,TRBJ2-7,TRBV7-9,.,CASSPTGMSPEQYF,TGTGCCAGCAGCCCGACAGGGATGAGTCCCGAGCAGTACTTC
.,TRBJ2-7,TRBV6-5,.,CASSWETGTPYEQYF,TGTGCCAGCAGTTGGGAGACAGGGACTCCCTACGAGCAGTACTTC
TRBD1,TRBJ1-1,TRBV10-3,.,CAISESIGGGAEAFF,TGTGCCATCAGTGAGTCGATAGGGGGCGGTGCTGAAGCTTTCTTT
.,TRBJ2-1,TRBV7-2,few,CASSLREFNEQFF,TGTGCCAGCAGCTTAAGGGAGTTCAATGAGCAGTTCTTC
TRBD1,TRBJ2-7,TRBV3-1/TRBV3-2,once,CASSRTGATYEQYF,TGTGCCAGCAGCCGTACAGGGGCGACCTACGAGCAGTACTTC
TRBD2,TRBJ2-1,TRBV4-2,.,CASSQGLAGYNEQFF,TGTGCCAGCAGCCAGGGACTAGCGGGCTACAATGAGCAGTTCTTC
.,TRBJ1-3,TRBV5-1,.,CASSPSTGPLPNTIYF,TGCGCCAGCAGCCCTTCGACAGGACCACTACCTAACACCATATATTTT
TRBD2,TRBJ2-5,TRBV7-2,once,CASSLTSGVQETQYF,TGTGCCAGCAGCTTAACTAGCGGGGTACAAGAGACCCAGTACTTC
.,TRBJ1-1,TRBV2,.,CASSESRGLGEAFF,TGTGCCAGCAGTGAGTCCAGGGGTTTGGGTGAAGCTTTCTTT
.,TRBJ1-1,TRBV7-9,.,CASSLGEISNTEAFF,TGTGCCAGCAGCTTAGGTGAGATCTCGAACACTGAAGCTTTCTTT
.,TRBJ2-3,TRBV13,.,CASSLGYTDTQYF,TGTGCCAGCAGCTTAGGGTACACAGATACGCAGTATTTT
.,TRBJ1-4,TRBV6-2/TRBV6-3,once,CASSYPSRSATNEKLFF,TGTGCCAGCAGTTACCCCTCCAGGTCGGCGACTAATGAAAAACTGTTTTTT
.,TRBJ2-3,TRBV7-3,.,CASSLTRQDTQYF,TGTGCCAGCAGCTTAACCAGACAGGATACGCAGTATTTT
TRBD2,TRBJ2-3,TRBV5-1,.,CASSSSGQSTDTQYF,TGCGCCAGCAGCAGTAGCGGGCAAAGCACAGATACGCAGTATTTT
.,TRBJ1-5,TRBV18,.,CASSPIRDTSNQPQHF,TGTGCCAGCTCACCCATCCGGGACACCAGCAATCAGCCCCAGCATTTT